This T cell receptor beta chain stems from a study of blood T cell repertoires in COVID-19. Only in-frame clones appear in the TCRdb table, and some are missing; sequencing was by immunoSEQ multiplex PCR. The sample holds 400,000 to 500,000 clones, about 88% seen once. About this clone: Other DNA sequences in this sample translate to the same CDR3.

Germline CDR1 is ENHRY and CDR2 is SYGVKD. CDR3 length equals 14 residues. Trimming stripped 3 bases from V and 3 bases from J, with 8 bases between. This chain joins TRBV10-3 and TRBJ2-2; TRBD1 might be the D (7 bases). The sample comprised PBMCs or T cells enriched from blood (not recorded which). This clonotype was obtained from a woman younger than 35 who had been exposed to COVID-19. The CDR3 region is CAISDRGDTGELFF. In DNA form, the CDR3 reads TGTGCCATCAGTGACAGGGGGGACACCGGGGAGCTGTTTTTT.